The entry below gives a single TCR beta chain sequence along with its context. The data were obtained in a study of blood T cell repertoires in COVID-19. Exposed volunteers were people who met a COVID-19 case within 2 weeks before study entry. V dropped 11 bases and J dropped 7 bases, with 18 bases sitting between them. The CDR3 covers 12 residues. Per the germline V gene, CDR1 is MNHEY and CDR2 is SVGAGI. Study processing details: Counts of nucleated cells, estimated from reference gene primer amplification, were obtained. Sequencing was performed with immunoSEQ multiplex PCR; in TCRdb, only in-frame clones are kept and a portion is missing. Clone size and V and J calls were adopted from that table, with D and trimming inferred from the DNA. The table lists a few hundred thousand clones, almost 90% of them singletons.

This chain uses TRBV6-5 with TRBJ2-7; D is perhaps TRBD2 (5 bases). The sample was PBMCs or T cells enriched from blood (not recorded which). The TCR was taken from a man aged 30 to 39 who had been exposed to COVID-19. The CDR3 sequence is CAFRIERGEQYF. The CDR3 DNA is TGTGCCTTCCGCATTGAACGAGGGGAGCAGTACTTC.